This T cell receptor (beta chain) is from a study of blood T cell repertoires in COVID-19. For the study at large: The analysed material was cDNA or gDNA that came from T cells, B-cell-depleted T cells, or PBMCs.

The germline gives CDR1 LGHDT, CDR2 YNNKEL (reference sequence). The CDR3 covers 15 residues. Deletions cut 3 bases from V and 5 bases from J, with 14 bases between. Under the authors' procedure: Amplification with reference gene primers provided the estimates of nucleated cell counts. Repertoires were generated with immunoSEQ multiplex PCR, while TCRdb's copy carries only in-frame clones and drops some. D and trimming were read from the DNA, whereas the V and J calls and clone size are those reported in that table. The table has about 220,000 clones, around 84% seen once. The clonotype comes from a man in his fifties or sixties who had recovered from COVID-19. The sequencing input was peripheral blood. V usage is TRBV3-1 (or the pseudogene TRBV3-2) and J usage is TRBJ2-4, with D possibly matching TRBD2 (7 bases). Here the CDR3 reads CASSQWGGGQNIQYF. The CDR3 nucleotides read TGTGCCAGCAGCCAGTGGGGAGGGGGGCAAAACATTCAGTACTTC.